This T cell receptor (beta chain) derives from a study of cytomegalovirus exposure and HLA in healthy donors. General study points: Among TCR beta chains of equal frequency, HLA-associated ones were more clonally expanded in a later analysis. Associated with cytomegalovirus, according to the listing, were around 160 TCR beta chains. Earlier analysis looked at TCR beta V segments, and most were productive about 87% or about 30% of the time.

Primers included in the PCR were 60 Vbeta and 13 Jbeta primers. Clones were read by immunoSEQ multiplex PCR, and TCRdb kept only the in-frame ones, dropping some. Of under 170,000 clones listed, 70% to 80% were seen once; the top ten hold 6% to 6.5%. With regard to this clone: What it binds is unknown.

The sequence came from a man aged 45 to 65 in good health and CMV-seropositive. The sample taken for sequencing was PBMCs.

The CDR3 coding sequence is TGTGCCAGCATGGGCAGGTCGACGGTCTACAATGAGCAGTTCTTC. Translating it yields CASMGRSTVYNEQFF. This chain joins TRBV6-1 and TRBJ2-1; no firm D call. Trimming took off 7 bases at V and 3 bases at J, with 16 bases between the two ends. The germline CDR1 and CDR2 sequences are MNHNS and SASEGT. The CDR3 sequence is 15 residues long.